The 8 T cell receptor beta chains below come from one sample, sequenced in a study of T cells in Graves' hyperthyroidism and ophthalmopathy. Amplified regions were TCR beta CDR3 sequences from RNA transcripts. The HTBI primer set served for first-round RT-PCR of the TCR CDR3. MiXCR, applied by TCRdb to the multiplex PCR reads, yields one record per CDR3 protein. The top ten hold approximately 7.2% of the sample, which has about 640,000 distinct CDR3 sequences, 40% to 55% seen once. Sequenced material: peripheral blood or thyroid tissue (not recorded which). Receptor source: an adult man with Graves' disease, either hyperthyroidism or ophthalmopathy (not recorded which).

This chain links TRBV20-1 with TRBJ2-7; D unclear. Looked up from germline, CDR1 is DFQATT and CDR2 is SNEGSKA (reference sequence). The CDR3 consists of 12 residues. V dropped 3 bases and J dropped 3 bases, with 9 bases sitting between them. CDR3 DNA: TGCAGTGCTAGCGAAGATAACTACGAGCAGTACTTC. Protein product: CSASEDNYEQYF.

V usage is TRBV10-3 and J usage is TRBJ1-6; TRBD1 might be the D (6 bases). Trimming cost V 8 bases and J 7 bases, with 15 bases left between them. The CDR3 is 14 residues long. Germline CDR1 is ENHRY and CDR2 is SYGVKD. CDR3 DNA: TGTGCCATCCGCATAGGGGGGGAGAATTCACCCCTCCACTTT. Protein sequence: CAIRIGGENSPLHF.

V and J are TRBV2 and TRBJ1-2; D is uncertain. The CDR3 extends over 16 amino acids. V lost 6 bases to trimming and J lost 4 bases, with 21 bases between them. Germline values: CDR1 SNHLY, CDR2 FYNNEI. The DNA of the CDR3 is TGTGCCAGCAGCTATACCTCCTGGGAGGTCCGCTATGGCTACACCTTC. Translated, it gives CASSYTSWEVRYGYTF.

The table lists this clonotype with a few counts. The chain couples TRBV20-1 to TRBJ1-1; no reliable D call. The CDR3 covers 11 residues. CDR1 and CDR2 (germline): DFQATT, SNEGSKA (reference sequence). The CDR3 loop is CRTKMAPEAFF. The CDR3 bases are TGCAGGACCAAGATGGCTCCTGAAGCTTTCTTT.

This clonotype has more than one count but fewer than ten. The CDR3 nucleotides read TGTGCCAGCAGACATTGGGAGACCCAGTACTTC. Amino acids: CASRHWETQYF. This chain links TRBV6-5 with TRBJ2-5; D remains ambiguous. There are 11 residues in the CDR3. V was shortened by 6 bases and J by 5 bases, with 7 bases between the two germline ends. CDR1 and CDR2 from the germline V gene are MNHEY and SVGAGI.

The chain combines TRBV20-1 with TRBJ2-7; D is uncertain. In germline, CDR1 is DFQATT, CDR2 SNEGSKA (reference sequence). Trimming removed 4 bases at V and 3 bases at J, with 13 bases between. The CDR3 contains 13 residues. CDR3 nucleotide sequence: TGCAGTGCTAAAGAAGGTCGAGGCTACGAGCAGTACTTC. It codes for CSAKEGRGYEQYF.

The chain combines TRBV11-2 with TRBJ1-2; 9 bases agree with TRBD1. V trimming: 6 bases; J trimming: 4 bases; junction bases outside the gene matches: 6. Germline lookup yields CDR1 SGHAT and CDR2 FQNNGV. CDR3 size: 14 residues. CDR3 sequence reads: CASRPPGQGYGYTF. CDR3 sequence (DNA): TGTGCCAGCAGACCTCCGGGACAGGGCTATGGCTACACCTTC.

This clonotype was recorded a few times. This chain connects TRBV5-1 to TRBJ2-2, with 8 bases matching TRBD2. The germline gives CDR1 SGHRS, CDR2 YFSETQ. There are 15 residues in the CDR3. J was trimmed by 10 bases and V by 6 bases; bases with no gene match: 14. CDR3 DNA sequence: TGCGCCAGCACCGTTAGCGGGACGGCCGTCGTGGAGCTGTTTTTT. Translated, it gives CASTVSGTAVVELFF.